This entry features one T cell receptor beta chain sequence. Its antigen is currently unknown. The sample is drawn from a study of blood T cells in healthy people across ages. The CDR3 extends over 15 amino acids. Germline CDR1 MNHEY, CDR2 SVGAGI. Trimming cost V 2 bases and J 4 bases, with 14 bases left between them. Combining a sample-barcoded 5' primer with a J-beta primer mix, a second PCR ran for roughly 7 to 12 cycles. TCRdb redid the calling of the 5' RACE reads with MiXCR, one entry per CDR3 protein. This sample yields around 990,000 distinct CDR3 sequences, of which less than 25% are seen a single time; approximately 0.71% belongs to the top ten. Overall study findings and caveats: Roughly linear age-related decline in beta diversity appeared, significant by age approximately 41. Diversity figures derived from one million T cells were judged to underestimate the true value.

In addition, the sample was reused for a study of T cells of mothers and their children.

The chain uses TRBV6-5 and TRBJ1-1; the D is unclear. The clonotype was recovered from a girl aged 2 to 9 in good health. The sample comprised blood. The CDR3 nucleotides are TGTGCCAGCAGTTACGCCCATGGAGCTGGCACTGAAGCTTTCTTT. Amino acids: CASSYAHGAGTEAFF.